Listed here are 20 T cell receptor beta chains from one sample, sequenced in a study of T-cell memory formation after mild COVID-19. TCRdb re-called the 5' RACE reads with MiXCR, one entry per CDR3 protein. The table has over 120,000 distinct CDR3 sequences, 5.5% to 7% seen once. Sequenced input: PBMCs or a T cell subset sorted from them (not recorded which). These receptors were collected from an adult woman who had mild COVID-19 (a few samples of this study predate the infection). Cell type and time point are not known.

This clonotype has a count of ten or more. The CDR3: CASSQDQSGAGEKLFF. The CDR3 DNA reads as TGCGCCAGCAGCCAAGATCAATCGGGAGCGGGTGAAAAACTGTTTTTT. The chain recombines TRBV4-3 with TRBJ1-4, with no clear D. The CDR3 spans 16 residues. V lost 0 bases and J 7 bases, leaving 15 bases between the germline ends. Per the germline V gene, CDR1 is LGHNA and CDR2 is YSLEER.

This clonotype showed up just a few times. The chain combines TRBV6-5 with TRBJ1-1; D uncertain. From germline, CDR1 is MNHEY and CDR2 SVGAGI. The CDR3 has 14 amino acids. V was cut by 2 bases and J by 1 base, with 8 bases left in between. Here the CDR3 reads CASSYEVGNTEAFF. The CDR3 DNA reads TGTGCCAGCAGTTACGAAGTTGGGAACACTGAAGCTTTCTTT.

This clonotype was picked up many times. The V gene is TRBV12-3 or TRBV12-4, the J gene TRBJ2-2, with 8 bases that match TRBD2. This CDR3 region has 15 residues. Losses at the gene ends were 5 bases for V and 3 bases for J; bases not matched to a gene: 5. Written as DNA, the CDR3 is TGTGCCAGCAGTCCTGGACTAGCCTACACCGGGGAGCTGTTTTTT. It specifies CASSPGLAYTGELFF.

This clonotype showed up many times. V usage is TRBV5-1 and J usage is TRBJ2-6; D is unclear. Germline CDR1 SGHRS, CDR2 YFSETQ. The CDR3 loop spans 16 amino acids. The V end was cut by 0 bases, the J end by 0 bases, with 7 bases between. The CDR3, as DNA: TGCGCCAGCAGCTTGGCCGGAGCCTCTGGGGCCAACGTCCTGACTTTC. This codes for CASSLAGASGANVLTF.

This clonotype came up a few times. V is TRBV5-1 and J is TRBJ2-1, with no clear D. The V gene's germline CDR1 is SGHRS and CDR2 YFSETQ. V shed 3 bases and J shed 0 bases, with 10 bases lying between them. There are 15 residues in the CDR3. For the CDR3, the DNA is TGCGCCAGCAGCTCAGCGACGCTCTCCTACAATGAGCAGTTCTTC. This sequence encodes CASSSATLSYNEQFF.

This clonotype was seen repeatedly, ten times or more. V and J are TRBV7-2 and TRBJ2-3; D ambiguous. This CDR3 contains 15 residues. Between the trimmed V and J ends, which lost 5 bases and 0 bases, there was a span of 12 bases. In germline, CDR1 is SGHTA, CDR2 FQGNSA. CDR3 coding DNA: TGTGCCAGCAGCCCAGCTTACATTAGCACAGATACGCAGTATTTT. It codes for CASSPAYISTDTQYF.

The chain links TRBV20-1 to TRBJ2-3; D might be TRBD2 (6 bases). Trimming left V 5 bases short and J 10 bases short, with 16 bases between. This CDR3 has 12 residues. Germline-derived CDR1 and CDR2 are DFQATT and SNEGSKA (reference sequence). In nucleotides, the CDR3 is TGCAGTGCTGTGGCTAGCGAAGGTTCGCAGTATTTT. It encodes CSAVASEGSQYF.

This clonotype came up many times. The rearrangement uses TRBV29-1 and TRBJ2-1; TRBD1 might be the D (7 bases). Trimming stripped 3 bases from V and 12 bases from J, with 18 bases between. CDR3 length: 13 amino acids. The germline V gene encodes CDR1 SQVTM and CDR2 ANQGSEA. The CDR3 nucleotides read TGCAGCGTTGACCATTTACAGGGGAGGTTGCAGTTCTTC. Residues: CSVDHLQGRLQFF.

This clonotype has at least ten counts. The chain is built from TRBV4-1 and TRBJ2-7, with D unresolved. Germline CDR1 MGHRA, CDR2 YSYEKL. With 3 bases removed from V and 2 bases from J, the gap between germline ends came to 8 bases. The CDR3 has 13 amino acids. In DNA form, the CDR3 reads TGCGCCAGCAGCCAGGATACCGCCTACGAGCAGTACTTC. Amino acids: CASSQDTAYEQYF.

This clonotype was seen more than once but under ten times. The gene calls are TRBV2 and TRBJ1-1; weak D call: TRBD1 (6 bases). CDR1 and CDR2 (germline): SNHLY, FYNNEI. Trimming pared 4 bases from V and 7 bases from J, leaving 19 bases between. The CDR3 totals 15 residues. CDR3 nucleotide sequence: TGTGCCAGCAGTGTTTTAGGGGGACGGGGGAGTGAAGCTTTCTTT. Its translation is CASSVLGGRGSEAFF.

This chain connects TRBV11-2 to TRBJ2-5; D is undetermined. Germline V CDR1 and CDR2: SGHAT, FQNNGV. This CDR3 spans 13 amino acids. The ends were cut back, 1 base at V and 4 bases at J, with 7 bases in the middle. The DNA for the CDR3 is TGTGCCAGCAGCTTAGGAGTTCCAGAGACCCAGTACTTC. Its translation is CASSLGVPETQYF.

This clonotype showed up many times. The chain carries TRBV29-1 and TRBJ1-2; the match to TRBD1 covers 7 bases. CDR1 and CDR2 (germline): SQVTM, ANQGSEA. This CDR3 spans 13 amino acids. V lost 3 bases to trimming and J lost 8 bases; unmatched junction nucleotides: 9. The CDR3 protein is CSVEPITGVGYTF. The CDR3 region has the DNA TGCAGCGTTGAGCCGATTACAGGGGTCGGCTACACCTTC.

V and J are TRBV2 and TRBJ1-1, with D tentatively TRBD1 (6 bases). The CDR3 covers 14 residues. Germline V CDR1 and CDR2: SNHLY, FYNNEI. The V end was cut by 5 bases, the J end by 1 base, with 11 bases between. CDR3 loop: CASSPGATNTEAFF. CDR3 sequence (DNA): TGTGCCAGCAGTCCAGGGGCCACGAACACTGAAGCTTTCTTT. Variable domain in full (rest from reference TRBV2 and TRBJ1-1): EPEVTQTPSHQVTQMGQEVILRCVPISNHLYFYWYRQILGQKVEFLVSFYNNEISEKSEIFDDQFSVERPDGSNFTLKIRSTKLEDSAMYFCASSPGATNTEAFFGQGTRLTVV.

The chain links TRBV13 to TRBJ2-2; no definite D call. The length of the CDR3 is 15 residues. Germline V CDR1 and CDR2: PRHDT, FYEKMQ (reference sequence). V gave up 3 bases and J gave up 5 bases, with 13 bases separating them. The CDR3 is CASSFEGMGTGELFF. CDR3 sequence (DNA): TGTGCCAGCAGCTTTGAAGGGATGGGGACCGGGGAGCTGTTTTTT.

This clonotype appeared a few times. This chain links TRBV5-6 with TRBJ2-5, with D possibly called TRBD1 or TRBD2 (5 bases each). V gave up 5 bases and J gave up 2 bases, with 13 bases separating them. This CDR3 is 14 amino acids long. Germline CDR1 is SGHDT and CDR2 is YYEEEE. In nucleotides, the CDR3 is TGTGCCAGCAGGAGACGGGGACCACAAGAGACCCAGTACTTC. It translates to CASRRRGPQETQYF.

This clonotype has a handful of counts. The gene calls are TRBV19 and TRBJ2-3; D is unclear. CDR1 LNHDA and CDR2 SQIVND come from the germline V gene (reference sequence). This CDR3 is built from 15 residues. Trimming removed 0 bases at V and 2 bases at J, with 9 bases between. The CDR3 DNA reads TGTGCCAGTAGTATAGATCCCCGGGCCACAGATACGCAGTATTTT. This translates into CASSIDPRATDTQYF.

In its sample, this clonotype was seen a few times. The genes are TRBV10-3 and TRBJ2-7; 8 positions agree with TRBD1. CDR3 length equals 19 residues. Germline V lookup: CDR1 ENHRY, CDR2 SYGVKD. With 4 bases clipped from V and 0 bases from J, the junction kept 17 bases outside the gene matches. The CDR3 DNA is TGTGCCATCAGTGGGGGTAAGGTCGGCAGGGGGCCGATCTCCTACGAGCAGTACTTC. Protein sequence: CAISGGKVGRGPISYEQYF.

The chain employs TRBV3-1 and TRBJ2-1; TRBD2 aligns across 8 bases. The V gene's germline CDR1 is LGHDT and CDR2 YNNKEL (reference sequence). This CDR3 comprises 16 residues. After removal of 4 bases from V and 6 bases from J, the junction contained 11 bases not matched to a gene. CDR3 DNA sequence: TGTGCCAGCAGCCGCCTGACTAGCGTGGGGTCCAATGAGCAGTTCTTC. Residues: CASSRLTSVGSNEQFF.

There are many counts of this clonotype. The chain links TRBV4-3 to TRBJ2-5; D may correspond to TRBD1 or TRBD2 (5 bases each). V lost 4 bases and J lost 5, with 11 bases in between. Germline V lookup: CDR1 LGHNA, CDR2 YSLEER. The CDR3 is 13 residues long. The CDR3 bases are TGCGCCAGCAGCCTGAGGGGCACGGAGACCCAGTACTTC. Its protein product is CASSLRGTETQYF.

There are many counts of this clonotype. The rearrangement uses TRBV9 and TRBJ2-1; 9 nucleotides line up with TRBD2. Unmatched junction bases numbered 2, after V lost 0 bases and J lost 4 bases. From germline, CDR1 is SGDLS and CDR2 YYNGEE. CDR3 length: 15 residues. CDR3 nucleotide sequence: TGTGCCAGCAGCGTAGGGCTAGCGGGGTACAATGAGCAGTTCTTC. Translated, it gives CASSVGLAGYNEQFF. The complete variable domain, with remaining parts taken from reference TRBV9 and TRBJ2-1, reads DSGVTQTPKHLITATGQRVTLRCSPRSGDLSVYWYQQSLDQGLQFLIQYYNGEERAKGNILERFSAQQFPDLHSELNLSSLELGDSALYFCASSVGLAGYNEQFFGPGTRLTVL.